Listed here are 8 T cell receptor beta chains from one sample, sequenced in a study of T-cell reconstitution after alpha-beta-depleted transplantation in children. As it was prepared, the TCRbeta library received unique molecular identifiers. TCRdb re-called the PCR reads with MiXCR, one entry per CDR3 protein. Among approximately 650,000 distinct CDR3 sequences listed, less than 15% were seen once. Sequencing used PBMCs, obtained before TCRalphabeta/CD19-depleted stem cell transplant. The receptors derive from a girl aged 2-10 years with congenital amegakaryocytic thrombocytopenia, due to receive a stem cell transplant.

There are many counts of this clonotype. V and J are TRBV5-5 and TRBJ2-7; D not resolved. The CDR3 covers 12 residues. V lost 3 bases and J 6 bases, leaving 10 bases between the germline ends. Germline V gives CDR1 SGHKS, CDR2 YYEKEE (reference sequence). This CDR3 reads CASSSSSVEQYF. CDR3 sequence (DNA): TGTGCCAGCAGCTCATCCTCCGTCGAGCAGTACTTC.

The genes are TRBV5-6 and TRBJ2-7; 8 nucleotides align to TRBD1. The CDR3 length is 14 residues. Germline V gene lookup returns CDR1 SGHDT and CDR2 YYEEEE. CDR3 residues: CAKPRRDRTYEQYF. The CDR3 bases are TGTGCGAAACCAAGGCGGGACAGGACCTACGAGCAGTACTTC.

In this sample, this clonotype turned up many times. The CDR3 loop reads CSAIEGTSGTYNEQFF. The CDR3 nucleotides are TGCAGTGCCATAGAAGGGACTAGCGGGACCTACAATGAGCAGTTCTTC. J is TRBJ2-1 and V is TRBV20-1, with 13 bases lining up with TRBD2. Trimming cost V 6 bases and J 2 bases; bases outside gene matches: 7. CDR1 is DFQATT and CDR2 is SNEGSKA in the germline V gene (reference sequence). The CDR3 is 16 residues long.

In this sample, this clonotype turned up a few times. This chain uses TRBV29-1 with TRBJ2-7; D perhaps matches TRBD2 (6 bases). V lost 4 bases, J lost 7 bases, and 14 bases lay in between. The CDR3 runs 12 residues. Germline CDR1 reads SQVTM; CDR2 reads ANQGSEA. In nucleotides, the CDR3 is TGCAGCGTTGTGGTCTCCGCGGGGGAGCAGTACTTC. It yields the protein CSVVVSAGEQYF.

This clonotype was seen repeatedly, ten times or more. This chain links TRBV20-1 with TRBJ2-1, with D tentatively TRBD2 (6 bases). From germline, CDR1 is DFQATT and CDR2 SNEGSKA (reference sequence). V was clipped by 6 bases and J by 5 bases, with 20 bases between them. The CDR3 has 15 amino acids. The CDR3 is CSARKGLGGDNEQFF. The CDR3 DNA sequence: TGCAGTGCGAGAAAAGGGCTCGGCGGGGACAATGAGCAGTTCTTC.

A note on this clonotype: One end of the junction fails to match germline, which may point to a read error. This chain connects TRBV29-1 to TRBJ2-5; possibly TRBD1 for D (5 bases). CDR1 is SQVTM, CDR2 ANQGSEA, per germline. The CDR3 has 13 residues. The CDR3 loop is CSASDRAQETQCF. In DNA, the CDR3 is TGCAGCGCCTCCGACAGAGCCCAAGAGACCCAGTGCTTC. The entire variable domain, with the rest obtained from reference TRBV29-1 and TRBJ2-5, is as follows: SAVISQKPSRDICQRGTSLTIQCQVDSQVTMMFWYRQQPGQSLTLIATANQGSEATYESGFVIDKFPISRPNLTFSTLTVSNMSPEDSSIYLCSASDRAQETQCFGPGTRLLVL.

This clonotype was counted ten times or more. This rearrangement joins TRBV7-2 to TRBJ2-7; D may be TRBD1 or TRBD2 (6 bases each). CDR1 is SGHTA and CDR2 is FQGNSA in the germline V gene. Between the trimmed V and J ends, which lost 5 bases and 4 bases, there was a span of 15 bases. This CDR3 region has 14 residues. The CDR3 sequence: CASSRTVGGYEQYF. The DNA of the CDR3 is TGTGCCAGCAGCAGGACAGTGGGAGGTTACGAGCAGTACTTC.

This clonotype was counted at least ten times. The chain couples TRBV12-3 or TRBV12-4 to TRBJ1-6; D remains ambiguous. Trimming took off 3 bases at V and 9 bases at J, with 9 bases between the two ends. The CDR3 loop spans 13 amino acids. CDR3 region: CASSFGISSPLHF. The CDR3 DNA reads as TGTGCCAGCAGTTTCGGGATTAGTTCACCCCTCCACTTT.